This is a list of T cell receptor beta chains from one sample in a study of a mutant IDH1 vaccine in newly diagnosed glioma. What these receptors recognize is not known. Method: immunoSEQ multiplex PCR; TCRdb's copy keeps in-frame clones and lacks some. Seen here are 40,000 to 45,000 clones, approximately 86% observed once, and the top ten hold under 20%. The input for sequencing was PBMCs, taken from a glioma patient whose treatment included an IDH1 peptide vaccine. The source is a man aged 18 to 35 with glioma. Some clones in this sample may be carry-over from other donors' samples. Both conserved end residues are part of each CDR3. A D gene is named only where the DNA matches it firmly. Rows may omit the clone size; those that give it use once, few, many or a size class.

d_call,v_call,j_call,clone_size,cdr3_nt,cdr3_aa
NA,TRBV28,TRBJ1-1,NA,TGTGCCAGCAGTATCCAGGGGAAGAGAGCTTTCTTT,CASSIQGKRAFF
TRBD1,TRBV28,TRBJ1-5,NA,TGTGCCAGCAGGCAGACAGGGTCGAATCAGCCCCAGCATTTT,CASRQTGSNQPQHF
TRBD2,TRBV5-1,TRBJ2-5,NA,TGCGCCAGCAGCTACCGGACTAGCCAAGAGACCCAGTACTTC,CASSYRTSQETQYF
NA,TRBV7-3,TRBJ1-1,NA,TGTGCCAGCAGCCAATTATATGACACTGAAGCTTTCTTT,CASSQLYDTEAFF
TRBD1,TRBV2,TRBJ2-7,NA,TGTGCCAGCAGAGTCCTGACAGGGGGCTACGAGCAGTACTTC,CASRVLTGGYEQYF
NA,TRBV4-2,TRBJ1-2,NA,TGTGCCAGCAGCACTCACCCAAAGGTTGAGACCTATGGCTACACCTTC,CASSTHPKVETYGYTF
NA,TRBV4-3,TRBJ1-3,NA,TGCGCCAGCAGCCCAGAGGACGGCTCTGGAAACACCATATATTTT,CASSPEDGSGNTIYF
NA,TRBV29-1,TRBJ2-1,NA,TGCAGCGTTGAGGGAGACTTGACCTACAATGAGCAGTTCTTC,CSVEGDLTYNEQFF
TRBD1,TRBV6-1,TRBJ1-3,NA,TGTGCCAGTGGACAGGAGCTTACTGGAAACACCATATATTTT,CASGQELTGNTIYF
TRBD2,TRBV7-9,TRBJ2-1,NA,TGTGCCAGCAGCTTTCGAGCGGGAGGGCGGGTTTTCAATGAGCAGTTCTTC,CASSFRAGGRVFNEQFF
NA,TRBV30,TRBJ1-1,NA,TGTGCCTGGAGTATCCAGAGCCTCACTGAAGCTTTCTTT,CAWSIQSLTEAFF
NA,TRBV7-9,TRBJ2-1,NA,TGTGCCAGCAGAACATACCCCAGCTCCTACAATGAGCAGTTCTTC,CASRTYPSSYNEQFF
NA,TRBV11-2,TRBJ2-1,few,TGTGCCAGCAGCTTAGAGTCTAGCTCCTACAATGAGCAGTTCTTC,CASSLESSSYNEQFF
NA,TRBV5-1,TRBJ2-7,NA,TGCGCCAGCAGCTGGGAACTAAAGAGCTACGAGCAGTACTTC,CASSWELKSYEQYF
TRBD2,TRBV30,TRBJ2-7,NA,TGTGCCTGGAGTGTAGCGGGACTCCCTAAGTACTTC,CAWSVAGLPKYF
TRBD1,TRBV7-9,TRBJ1-4,NA,TGTGCCAGCAGCCATGGGACAGTGACCCTTATGAGGGGACTGTTTTTT,CASSHGTVTLMRGLFF
NA,TRBV30,TRBJ1-2,NA,TGTGCCTGGAGTGTATTGGGGAAATATGGCTACACCTTC,CAWSVLGKYGYTF
TRBD1,TRBV7-7,TRBJ2-7,NA,TGTGCTAGCAGCTCAAGGACAGGGACAACCTACGAGCAGTACTTC,CASSSRTGTTYEQYF
TRBD1,TRBV7-9,TRBJ1-5,NA,TGTGCCAGCAGCTCCCGGGACAGGCAGGATAAGCATTTT,CASSSRDRQDKHF
NA,TRBV5-1,TRBJ2-7,NA,TGCGCCAGCAGCTGGGGTTACGAGCAGTACTTC,CASSWGYEQYF
TRBD1,TRBV5-6,TRBJ1-4,NA,TGTGCCAGCACCTTACAGGGGGTCTTTAATGAAAAACTGTTTTTT,CASTLQGVFNEKLFF
NA,TRBV12-5,TRBJ1-5,NA,TGTGCTAGTGGCTGGGGGCCGAGCAATCAGCCCCAGCATTTT,CASGWGPSNQPQHF
NA,TRBV23-1,TRBJ2-7,NA,TGCGCCAGCAGTCAATCTAAATCCGATCGCGGGCCCCCAGGGCCCTACGAGCAGTACTTC,CASSQSKSDRGPPGPYEQYF
NA,TRBV9,TRBJ2-7,NA,TGTGCCAGCAGCGTAGTGTCCGGGAGCTACGAGCAGTACTTC,CASSVVSGSYEQYF
NA,TRBV18,TRBJ1-5,few,TGTGCCAGCTCACTACGGGACGTTTCCAATCAGCCCCAGCATTTT,CASSLRDVSNQPQHF
NA,TRBV11-2,TRBJ2-1,NA,TGTGCCAGCAGCTCGAGACTGATTTCAACCCTCTACAATGAGCAGTTCTTC,CASSSRLISTLYNEQFF
TRBD1,TRBV18,TRBJ2-7,NA,TGTGCCAGCTCACCACCTGACAGGGTAAACGACTACGAGCAGTACTTC,CASSPPDRVNDYEQYF
TRBD1,TRBV4-2,TRBJ1-2,NA,TGTGCCAGCAGCCAACTTGGGGGACAGAACTATGGCTACACCTTC,CASSQLGGQNYGYTF